Here is one T cell receptor (beta chain) with its context. These data belong to a study of T-cell reconstitution after alpha-beta-depleted transplantation in children. Using unique molecular identifiers, the investigators prepared the TCRbeta library. MiXCR, run by TCRdb on the PCR reads, gives a single entry per CDR3 protein. The table has 420,000 or so distinct CDR3 sequences, roughly 11% seen once. CDR1 and CDR2 from the germline V gene are SGHAT and FQNNGV. V was shortened by 1 base and J by 4 bases, with 8 bases between the two germline ends. This CDR3 is 14 amino acids long. This material consisted of PBMCs from the stem cell graft donor, taken from the stem cell graft. The chain couples TRBV11-2 to TRBJ2-1; possibly TRBD2 for D (5 bases). The clonotype originates from a human donor who donated a stem cell graft to a child with acute myeloid leukemia. The CDR3: CASSLVERYNEQFF. The CDR3 DNA reads as TGTGCCAGCAGCTTAGTCGAGCGGTACAATGAGCAGTTCTTC.